Each of the 16 T cell receptor beta chains below was sequenced from the same sample in a study of blood T cell repertoires in COVID-19. Profiling relied on immunoSEQ multiplex PCR, and the TCRdb table lists in-frame clones only, not all of them. The profile covers about 150,000 clones, with less than 90% appearing a single time and about 2.5% taken by the ten largest. The sample taken for sequencing was peripheral blood. These receptors all come from a woman between 70 and 85 years old with acute or convalescent COVID-19.

The rearrangement links TRBV6-1 to TRBJ2-5, with TRBD2 as a possible D gene (6 bases). Germline CDR1 reads MNHNS; CDR2 reads SASEGT. Trimming shortened V by 2 bases and J by 5 bases, and 12 bases separated the two germline ends. The CDR3 totals 14 residues. The CDR3 here is CASSETRAGETQYF. The CDR3 DNA follows: TGTGCCAGCAGTGAAACAAGGGCGGGGGAGACCCAGTACTTC.

This clone was observed once. The chain combines TRBV18 with TRBJ1-4; D gene unclear. The ends were cut back, 0 bases at V and 6 bases at J, with 11 bases in the middle. In germline, CDR1 is KGHSH, CDR2 LQKENI. The CDR3 consists of 15 residues. In DNA, the CDR3 is TGTGCCAGCTCACCACCTGTCTTCCCTCATGAAAAACTGTTTTTT. Its translation: CASSPPVFPHEKLFF.

This chain uses TRBV9 with TRBJ2-3; 11 bases match TRBD2. The germline CDR1 and CDR2 sequences are SGDLS and YYNGEE. The CDR3 has 16 amino acids. Trimming took 4 bases from V and 0 from J; bases not matched to a gene: 4. CDR3 sequence reads: CASSLRLAGSTDTQYF. The CDR3 coding sequence is TGTGCCAGCAGCTTGAGACTAGCGGGAAGCACAGATACGCAGTATTTT.

The chain has TRBV18 and TRBJ2-3; 10 positions agree with TRBD1. Germline trimming cut 3 bases from V and 1 base from J; bases unmatched to any gene: 4. CDR1 is KGHSH, CDR2 LQKENI, per germline. The CDR3 length is 16 residues. This chain's CDR3 is CASSPWDRGGTDTQYF. CDR3 DNA: TGTGCCAGCTCACCTTGGGACAGGGGAGGCACAGATACGCAGTATTTT.

This clone turned up a few times. The CDR3 DNA reads TGTGCCAGCTCGGACAGGTATAGCAATCAGCCCCAGCATTTT. Translation: CASSDRYSNQPQHF. This chain links TRBV19 with TRBJ1-5; 7 positions match TRBD1. J gave up 0 bases and V 9 bases, and 5 bases lay outside the gene matches. The CDR3 runs to 14 residues. Germline lookup yields CDR1 LNHDA and CDR2 SQIVND (reference sequence).

The chain joins TRBV24-1 to TRBJ2-2; D perhaps matches TRBD1 (5 bases). CDR1 is KGHDR, CDR2 SFDVKD, per germline. The V end was cut by 3 bases, the J end by 6 bases, with 16 bases between. This CDR3 region has 16 residues. As DNA, the CDR3 is TGTGCCACCAGTGATGGCTCCAGGGATTACGCCGGGGAGCTGTTTTTT. Translating it yields CATSDGSRDYAGELFF.

CDR3 loop: CSVEGPLFDADTEAFF. The CDR3 DNA is TGCAGCGTTGAAGGCCCTTTATTTGACGCGGACACTGAAGCTTTCTTT. The J gene is TRBJ1-1, the V gene TRBV29-1; no reliable D call. The V end lost 1 base, the J end lost 3 bases, and 18 bases lay between the germline ends. From germline, CDR1 is SQVTM and CDR2 ANQGSEA. The CDR3 is 16 amino acids.

The rearrangement links TRBV7-6 to TRBJ2-7, with D possibly TRBD1 on 6 matching bases. The CDR3 has 18 amino acids. Germline V gene sequence: CDR1 SGHVS, CDR2 FNYEAQ. V lost 3 bases to trimming and J lost 2 bases, with 23 bases between them. CDR3 sequence reads: CASSFDPPGHLTPYEQYF. Here the CDR3 DNA reads TGTGCCAGCAGCTTCGATCCACCGGGACACCTGACTCCCTACGAGCAGTACTTC.

The chain combines TRBV2 with TRBJ2-7, with 12 bases fitting TRBD2. Germline V gives CDR1 SNHLY, CDR2 FYNNEI. The CDR3 is 16 amino acids. With V trimmed by 6 bases and J by 3 bases, 9 bases remained unmatched. The DNA for the CDR3 is TGTGCCAGCAGGACTAGCGGGGGCCACGGGGTCTACGAGCAGTACTTC. The encoded protein is CASRTSGGHGVYEQYF.

The chain carries TRBV12-3 or TRBV12-4 and TRBJ2-7; the D gene is possibly TRBD2 (6 bases). V was cut by 4 bases and J by 9 bases, with 13 bases left in between. CDR3 length: 12 amino acids. The CDR3, as DNA: TGTGCCAGCAGTTCAGGCCCCGGGGGGCAGTACTTC. Residues: CASSSGPGGQYF.

The V call is TRBV7-9, the J call TRBJ1-1, with 9 positions matching TRBD1. The CDR3 is 14 residues long. V dropped 4 bases and J dropped 5; count of bases not matched to a gene: 5. Germline values: CDR1 SEHNR, CDR2 FQNEAQ (reference sequence). This chain's CDR3 is CASSWTGVRTEAFF. CDR3 nucleotide sequence: TGTGCCAGCAGCTGGACAGGGGTGAGAACTGAAGCTTTCTTT.

The chain links TRBV2 to TRBJ1-4; 8 bases agree with TRBD1. The length of the CDR3 is 15 residues. Germline trimming cut 6 bases from V and 3 bases from J; bases unmatched to any gene: 6. CDR1 and CDR2 from the germline V gene are SNHLY and FYNNEI. The CDR3 sequence is CASRAEGQANEKLFF. The CDR3 nucleotides are TGTGCCAGCAGGGCCGAGGGACAGGCTAATGAAAAACTGTTTTTT.

This chain links TRBV9 with TRBJ1-1; the match to TRBD1 covers 8 bases. V lost 4 bases, J lost 4 bases, and 6 bases stayed unmatched. Germline V gene lookup returns CDR1 SGDLS and CDR2 YYNGEE. The CDR3 extends over 14 amino acids. The CDR3 nucleotides read TGTGCCAGCAGCAAGGACAGGGTTGGCACTGAAGCTTTCTTT. Translating gives CASSKDRVGTEAFF.

The V and J genes are TRBV6-5 and TRBJ1-6; TRBD1 aligns across 7 bases. The CDR3 has 14 amino acids. CDR1 MNHEY and CDR2 SVGAGI come from the germline V gene. The junction had 8 bases not matched to a gene; V was cut back by 6 bases and J by 9 bases. CDR3 DNA: TGTGCCAGCAGACGGGGCCCAGGGGGTTCACCCCTCCACTTT. Amino acid sequence: CASRRGPGGSPLHF.

This chain links TRBV30 with TRBJ1-6; the D gene is possibly TRBD1 (6 bases). V lost 6 bases and J lost 7, with 13 bases in between. The germline CDR1 and CDR2 sequences are GTSNPN and SVGIG (reference sequence). The CDR3 extends over 13 amino acids. The CDR3 sequence: CACRTGRNSPLHF. The CDR3 coding sequence is TGTGCCTGCCGAACAGGGCGAAATTCACCCCTCCACTTT.

The chain couples TRBV18 to TRBJ1-2, with unresolved D. V was trimmed by 5 bases and J by 1 base, leaving 11 bases between them. Germline V CDR1 and CDR2: KGHSH, LQKENI. This CDR3 spans 14 amino acids. The CDR3 sequence: CASSVGRLNYGYTF. The CDR3 region has the DNA TGTGCCAGCTCAGTTGGCAGGCTTAACTATGGCTACACCTTC. The full variable domain, in which reference TRBV18 and TRBJ1-2 provide the parts outside the CDR3, is NAGVMQNPRHLVRRRGQEARLRCSPMKGHSHVYWYRQLPEEGLKFMVYLQKENIIDESGMPKERFSAEFPKEGPSILRIQQVVRGDSAAYFCASSVGRLNYGYTFGSGTRLTVV.